A single sample gave rise to the 31 T cell receptor beta chains below, sequenced in a study of blood T cell repertoires in COVID-19. Profiled with immunoSEQ multiplex PCR; TCRdb holds only in-frame clones, not every one. The sample has tens of thousands of clones; 80% to 85% are singletons. Material: peripheral blood. These receptors were collected from a woman aged 55-75 years with acute or convalescent COVID-19.

The chain is built from TRBV19 and TRBJ1-2, with a weak D call TRBD1 (6 bases). The CDR3 is 15 residues long. The germline V gene has CDR1 LNHDA and CDR2 SQIVND (reference sequence). Trimming stripped 4 bases from V and 4 bases from J, with 16 bases between. The CDR3 nucleotides read TGTGCCAGTAGTAGGACAGATAATCATCCCTATGGCTACACCTTC. Protein product: CASSRTDNHPYGYTF.

This rearrangement joins TRBV7-2 to TRBJ1-2; 8 nucleotides align to TRBD1. V was pared by 7 bases and J by 2 bases, with 12 bases of the junction left unmatched. The CDR3 sequence is 16 residues long. The germline gives CDR1 SGHTA, CDR2 FQGNSA. The CDR3 sequence is CASTPQTGEVNYGYTF. CDR3 coding DNA: TGTGCCAGCACTCCTCAGACAGGGGAAGTCAACTATGGCTACACCTTC.

V usage is TRBV2 and J usage is TRBJ1-2; D gene ambiguous. Germline V gene lookup returns CDR1 SNHLY and CDR2 FYNNEI. The CDR3 covers 15 residues. Trimming left V 7 bases short and J 0 bases short, with 15 bases between. The CDR3 region has the DNA TGTGCCAGCACCTCTAGTGCCCTAGCTAACTATGGCTACACCTTC. Translation: CASTSSALANYGYTF. The full variable domain, completed using reference TRBV2 and TRBJ1-2, is EPEVTQTPSHQVTQMGQEVILRCVPISNHLYFYWYRQILGQKVEFLVSFYNNEISEKSEIFDDQFSVERPDGSNFTLKIRSTKLEDSAMYFCASTSSALANYGYTFGSGTRLTVV.

The chain carries TRBV4-1 and TRBJ1-6, with D tentatively TRBD1 (5 bases). The V end was cut by 4 bases, the J end by 7 bases, with 14 bases between. Germline V lookup: CDR1 MGHRA, CDR2 YSYEKL. This CDR3 is 15 amino acids long. This CDR3 is CASSPLGQGNSPLHF. The CDR3 DNA sequence: TGCGCCAGCAGCCCCCTGGGGCAGGGCAATTCACCCCTCCACTTT.

This chain links TRBV5-6 with TRBJ1-3; no reliable D call. The V end was cut by 0 bases, the J end by 9 bases, with 13 bases between. The CDR3 runs 14 residues. In germline, CDR1 is SGHDT, CDR2 YYEEEE. For the CDR3, the DNA is TGTGCCAGCAGCTTGGGTCGGGTAGGTCGCACCATATATTTT. Its protein product is CASSLGRVGRTIYF.

The chain employs TRBV29-1 and TRBJ2-3, with D maybe TRBD2 (6 bases). The V gene lost 7 bases and the J gene lost 0 bases, with 17 bases spanning the gap. The CDR3 extends over 15 amino acids. Germline V gene data show CDR1 as SQVTM and CDR2 as ANQGSEA. The CDR3 loop reads CSATQGGTSTDTQYF. CDR3 in DNA: TGCAGCGCTACACAAGGAGGGACTAGCACAGATACGCAGTATTTT.

V usage is TRBV15 and J usage is TRBJ2-2, with a possible D match to TRBD1 (5 bases). The germline V gene encodes CDR1 LNHNV and CDR2 YYDKDF (reference sequence). The CDR3 is 14 amino acids. Trimming removed 5 bases from V and 4 bases from J, with 11 bases in between. The CDR3 protein is CATSPRGSTGELFF. The CDR3 DNA follows: TGTGCCACCAGCCCAAGGGGTAGCACCGGGGAGCTGTTTTTT.

Here the CDR3 reads CASSPDRVATDTQYF. The CDR3 nucleotides read TGTGCCAGCAGCCCGGACAGGGTTGCCACAGATACGCAGTATTTT. This chain joins TRBV3-1 (or the pseudogene TRBV3-2) and TRBJ2-3, with TRBD1 identical over 8 bases. This CDR3 is 15 amino acids long. CDR1 and CDR2 from the germline V gene are LGHDT and YNNKEL (reference sequence). V was pared by 4 bases and J by 2 bases, with 5 bases of the junction left unmatched.

The chain combines TRBV5-4 with TRBJ2-7; 14 positions match TRBD2. The CDR3 totals 15 residues. V shed 3 bases and J 4 bases; nucleotides not matched to a gene: 3. CDR1 and CDR2 (germline): SGHNT, YYREEE (reference sequence). For the CDR3, the DNA is TGTGCCAGCAGCTGGGGGACTAGCGGGAGTTACGAGCAGTACTTC. This translates into CASSWGTSGSYEQYF.

This clone turned up a few times. The chain links TRBV7-7 to TRBJ2-7, with D maybe TRBD1 (5 bases). Germline CDR1 SSHAT, CDR2 FNYEAQ (reference sequence). The CDR3 runs 15 residues. Trimming took 5 bases from V and 2 from J, leaving 16 bases between them. The CDR3 sequence is CASSAPDSIPYEQYF. The CDR3 DNA follows: TGTGCCAGCAGCGCTCCCGACAGCATCCCCTACGAGCAGTACTTC.

This sequence joins TRBV30 and TRBJ1-1; 8 nucleotides agree with TRBD1. Germline V gives CDR1 GTSNPN, CDR2 SVGIG (reference sequence). CDR3 length equals 17 residues. V lost 2 bases and J lost 1; bases outside the gene matches: 12. This chain's CDR3 is CAWSWTGPWGKNTEAFF. The DNA for the CDR3 is TGTGCCTGGAGTTGGACAGGGCCCTGGGGGAAGAACACTGAAGCTTTCTTT.

J is TRBJ1-1 and V is TRBV7-9; 7 bases match TRBD1. V lost 5 bases, J lost 5 bases, and 8 bases stayed unmatched. The CDR3 length is 14 residues. The germline V gene has CDR1 SEHNR and CDR2 FQNEAQ (reference sequence). Written as DNA, the CDR3 is TGTGCCAGCAGCCACAACAGGGGTATGACTGAAGCTTTCTTT. As protein: CASSHNRGMTEAFF.

The chain combines TRBV14 with TRBJ1-2, with TRBD1 identical over 7 bases. This CDR3 spans 14 amino acids. CDR1 is SGHDN and CDR2 is FVKESK in the germline V gene. V lost 5 bases and J lost 2; bases outside the gene matches: 5. CDR3 in DNA: TGTGCCAGCAGCAGGGGGCCCGCAAACTATGGCTACACCTTC. Translated: CASSRGPANYGYTF.

The chain combines TRBV30 with TRBJ1-3; no definite D call. The CDR3 length is 11 residues. CDR1 is GTSNPN and CDR2 is SVGIG in the germline V gene (reference sequence). V was clipped by 2 bases and J by 7 bases, with 6 bases between them. CDR3 in DNA: TGTGCCTGGAGTACCGGTAACACCATATATTTT. This gives the protein CAWSTGNTIYF.

CDR3 DNA sequence: TGTGCCAGCAGTGACGGGAGGGCCACAGATACGCAGTATTTT. Translation gives CASSDGRATDTQYF. V is TRBV6-4 and J is TRBJ2-3; 7 nucleotides agree with TRBD2. Germline V lookup: CDR1 MRHNA, CDR2 SNTAGT. The CDR3 totals 14 residues. Germline trimming cut 2 bases from V and 2 bases from J; bases unmatched to any gene: 1.

The rearrangement links TRBV5-4 to TRBJ2-1, with D perhaps matching TRBD2 (6 bases). V was trimmed by 4 bases and J by 5 bases, leaving 19 bases between them. The V gene's germline CDR1 is SGHNT and CDR2 YYREEE (reference sequence). CDR3 size: 16 residues. The CDR3 spells CASSGSMAGINNEQFF. CDR3 DNA: TGTGCCAGCAGCGGCTCGATGGCGGGAATCAACAATGAGCAGTTCTTC.

The J gene is TRBJ1-1, the V gene TRBV20-1, with TRBD1 identical over 7 bases. The germline CDR1 and CDR2 sequences are DFQATT and SNEGSKA (reference sequence). V lost 5 bases, J lost 8 bases, and 2 bases stayed unmatched. The CDR3 consists of 10 residues. The CDR3 DNA is TGCAGTGCTTTCAGGGGGGAAGCTTTCTTT. Translation: CSAFRGEAFF.

The chain combines TRBV20-1 with TRBJ1-6, with D perhaps matching TRBD1 (5 bases). The CDR3 totals 13 residues. The germline gives CDR1 DFQATT, CDR2 SNEGSKA (reference sequence). V was clipped by 3 bases and J by 10 bases, with 13 bases between them. CDR3: CSASLGAGSPLHF. DNA of the CDR3: TGCAGTGCTAGTTTAGGGGCGGGATCACCCCTCCACTTT.

Comment on this clone: One end of the junction is discordant with germline, which a read error may explain. J is TRBJ2-1 and V is TRBV7-7; D not certain. The CDR3 runs 15 residues. In germline, CDR1 is SSHAT, CDR2 FNYEAQ (reference sequence). The CDR3 DNA sequence: TGTGCTAGCAGCTTATCCCGCGGCTCCTACAATGAGCAGTTCTTC. This sequence encodes CASSLSRGSYNEQFF.

The chain has TRBV20-1 and TRBJ2-5; no reliable D call. Germline CDR1 DFQATT, CDR2 SNEGSKA (reference sequence). V was cut by 6 bases and J by 2 bases, with 7 bases left in between. This CDR3 region has 11 residues. In DNA form, the CDR3 reads TGCAGTGCCCAGGAACAAGAGACCCAGTACTTC. The encoded protein is CSAQEQETQYF.

This clone was seen once. The chain carries TRBV6-5 and TRBJ1-2, with D unclear. Germline loops: CDR1 MNHEY, CDR2 SVGAGI. V dropped 6 bases and J dropped 1 base, with 9 bases sitting between them. The CDR3 length is 13 residues. DNA of the CDR3: TGTGCCAGCAGAAACACACGTAACTATGGCTACACCTTC. It specifies CASRNTRNYGYTF.

The chain couples TRBV28 to TRBJ2-3, with D unclear. Trimming pared 5 bases from V and 2 bases from J, leaving 17 bases between. The CDR3 loop spans 16 amino acids. Germline V lookup: CDR1 MDHEN, CDR2 SYDVKM. The CDR3 loop reads CASSLRSSQSTDTQYF. The CDR3 DNA is TGTGCCAGCAGTCTTCGGTCCTCTCAATCCACAGATACGCAGTATTTT.

In its sample, this clone was seen a few times. The rearrangement joins TRBV4-1 to TRBJ2-7; D is undetermined. The germline V gene encodes CDR1 MGHRA and CDR2 YSYEKL. Deletions cut 3 bases from V and 2 bases from J, with 11 bases between. CDR3 length: 14 residues. The CDR3 sequence is CASSHIQMPYEQYF. As DNA, the CDR3 is TGCGCCAGCAGCCACATACAGATGCCCTACGAGCAGTACTTC.

V is TRBV7-6 and J is TRBJ1-4; 9 bases are a match to TRBD1. Germline CDR1 reads SGHVS; CDR2 reads FNYEAQ. This CDR3 spans 15 amino acids. The V and J ends lost 5 bases and 5 bases, in that order; junction bases with no gene match: 6. The CDR3 region is CASSRGTGLNEKLFF. In DNA form, the CDR3 reads TGTGCCAGCAGCCGGGGGACAGGGTTAAATGAAAAACTGTTTTTT.

The chain is built from TRBV5-1 and TRBJ1-1, with 8 bases identical to TRBD1. CDR3 size: 13 residues. Germline V lookup: CDR1 SGHRS, CDR2 YFSETQ. With V trimmed by 0 bases and J by 8 bases, 3 bases remained unmatched. The CDR3 sequence is CASSLEAGGEAFF. The CDR3 DNA sequence: TGCGCCAGCAGCTTGGAGGCAGGGGGCGAAGCTTTCTTT.

This chain uses TRBV4-1 with TRBJ2-7; D might be TRBD1 (6 bases). The germline V gene has CDR1 MGHRA and CDR2 YSYEKL. V was clipped by 1 base and J by 5 bases, with 15 bases between them. This CDR3 spans 15 amino acids. This chain's CDR3 is CASSQVEGQFNEQYF. DNA for the CDR3: TGCGCCAGCAGCCAAGTGGAAGGACAGTTTAACGAGCAGTACTTC.

The chain joins TRBV12-2 to TRBJ1-1; no DNA check was done on the table's D call, TRBD1. TRBV12-2 is a listed pseudogene. The CDR3 sequence is 16 residues long. CDR3 region: CASRLVIREAYTEAFF. DNA of the CDR3: TGTGCAAGTCGCTTAGTTATCAGGGAAGCCTACACTGAAGCTTTCTTT.

The chain carries TRBV12-3 or TRBV12-4 and TRBJ2-1; no firm D call. The CDR3 sequence is 11 residues long. With 5 bases removed from V and 7 bases from J, the gap between germline ends came to 6 bases. The CDR3, as DNA: TGTGCCAGCAGTCCTAAGAATGAGCAGTTCTTC. This sequence encodes CASSPKNEQFF.

The gene calls are TRBV20-1 and TRBJ1-2; no definite D call. The V and J ends lost 6 bases and 8 bases respectively, with 10 bases between them. CDR1 is DFQATT, CDR2 SNEGSKA, per germline (reference sequence). The CDR3 is made up of 10 amino acids. DNA for the CDR3: TGCAGTGCCAAAACGGGGGGCTACACCTTC. The encoded protein is CSAKTGGYTF.

The chain carries TRBV2 and TRBJ1-1; 9 bases align to TRBD1. Germline V gene sequence: CDR1 SNHLY, CDR2 FYNNEI. Germline trimming cut 6 bases from V and 1 base from J; bases unmatched to any gene: 6. The CDR3 totals 15 residues. CDR3 DNA: TGTGCCAGCAGGAAGGACAGGGGCCCGAACACTGAAGCTTTCTTT. Amino acids: CASRKDRGPNTEAFF.

This chain links TRBV29-1 with TRBJ1-2, with 7 bases lining up with TRBD1. With 2 bases clipped from V and 7 bases from J, the junction kept 7 bases outside the gene matches. The CDR3 runs 13 residues. CDR1 is SQVTM and CDR2 is ANQGSEA in the germline V gene. The CDR3 DNA reads as TGCAGCGTTGAATCCCGGGCAGGGGGTGGCTACACCTTC. Translation: CSVESRAGGGYTF.